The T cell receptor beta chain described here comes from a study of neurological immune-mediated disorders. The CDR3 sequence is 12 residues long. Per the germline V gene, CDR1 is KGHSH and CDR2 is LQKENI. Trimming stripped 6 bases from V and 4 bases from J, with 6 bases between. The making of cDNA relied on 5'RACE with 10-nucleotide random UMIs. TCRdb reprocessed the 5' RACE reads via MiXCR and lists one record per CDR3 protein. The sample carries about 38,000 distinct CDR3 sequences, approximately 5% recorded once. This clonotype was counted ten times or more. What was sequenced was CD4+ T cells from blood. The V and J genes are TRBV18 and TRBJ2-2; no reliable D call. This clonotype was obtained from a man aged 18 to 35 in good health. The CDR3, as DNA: TGTGCCAGCTCGTCGGCCACCGGGGAGCTGTTTTTT. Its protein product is CASSSATGELFF.